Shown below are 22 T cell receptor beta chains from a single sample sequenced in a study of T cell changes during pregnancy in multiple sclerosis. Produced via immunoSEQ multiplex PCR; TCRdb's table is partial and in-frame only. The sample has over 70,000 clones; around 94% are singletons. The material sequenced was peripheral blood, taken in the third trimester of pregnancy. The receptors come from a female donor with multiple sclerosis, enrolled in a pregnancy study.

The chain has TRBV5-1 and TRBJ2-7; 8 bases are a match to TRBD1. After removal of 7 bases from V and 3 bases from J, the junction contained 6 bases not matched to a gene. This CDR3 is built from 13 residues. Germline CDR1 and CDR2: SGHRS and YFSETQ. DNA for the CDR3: TGCGCCAGCGGCGGACAGGGAATCTACGAGCAGTACTTC. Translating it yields CASGGQGIYEQYF. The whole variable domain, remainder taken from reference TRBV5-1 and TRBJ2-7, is KAGVTQTPRYLIKTRGQQVTLSCSPISGHRSVSWYQQTPGQGLQFLFEYFSETQRNKGNFPGRFSGRQFSNSRSEMNVSTLELGDSALYLCASGGQGIYEQYFGPGTRLTVT.

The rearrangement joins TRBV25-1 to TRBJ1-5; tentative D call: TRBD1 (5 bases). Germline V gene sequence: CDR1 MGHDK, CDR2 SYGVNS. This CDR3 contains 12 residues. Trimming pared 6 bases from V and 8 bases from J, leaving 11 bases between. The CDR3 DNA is TGTGCCAGCAGGCAGGGTTTAGAGCCCCAGCATTTT. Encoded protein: CASRQGLEPQHF. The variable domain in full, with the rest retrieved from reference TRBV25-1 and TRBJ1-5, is EADIYQTPRYLVIGTGKKITLECSQTMGHDKMYWYQQDPGMELHLIHYSYGVNSTEKGDLSSESTVSRIRTEHFPLTLESARPSHTSQYLCASRQGLEPQHFGDGTRLSIL.

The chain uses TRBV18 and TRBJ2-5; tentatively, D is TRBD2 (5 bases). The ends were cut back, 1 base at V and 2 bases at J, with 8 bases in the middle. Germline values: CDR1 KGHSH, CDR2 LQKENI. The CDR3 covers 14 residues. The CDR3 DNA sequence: TGTGCCAGCTCACCACTGAGGGTTCAAGAGACCCAGTACTTC. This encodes CASSPLRVQETQYF. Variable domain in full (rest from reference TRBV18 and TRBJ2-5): NAGVMQNPRHLVRRRGQEARLRCSPMKGHSHVYWYRQLPEEGLKFMVYLQKENIIDESGMPKERFSAEFPKEGPSILRIQQVVRGDSAAYFCASSPLRVQETQYFGPGTRLLVL.

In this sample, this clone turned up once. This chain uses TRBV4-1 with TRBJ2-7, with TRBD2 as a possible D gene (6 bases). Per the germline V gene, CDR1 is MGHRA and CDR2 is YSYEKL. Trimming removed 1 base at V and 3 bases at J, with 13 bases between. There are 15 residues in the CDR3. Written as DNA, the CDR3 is TGCGCCAGCAGCCAAGCTCCAGCGGGCCTCTACGAGCAGTACTTC. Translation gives CASSQAPAGLYEQYF.

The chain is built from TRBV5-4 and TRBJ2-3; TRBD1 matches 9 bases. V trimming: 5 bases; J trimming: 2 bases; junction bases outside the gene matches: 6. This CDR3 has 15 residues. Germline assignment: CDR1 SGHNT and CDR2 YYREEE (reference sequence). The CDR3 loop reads CASSARDRVTDTQYF. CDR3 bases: TGTGCCAGCAGTGCCCGGGACAGGGTCACAGATACGCAGTATTTT.

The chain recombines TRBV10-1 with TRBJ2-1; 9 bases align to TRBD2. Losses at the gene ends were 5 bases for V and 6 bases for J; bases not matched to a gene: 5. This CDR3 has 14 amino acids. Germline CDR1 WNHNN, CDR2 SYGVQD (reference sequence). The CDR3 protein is CASSLAGVGNEQFF. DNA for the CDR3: TGCGCCAGCAGTTTAGCGGGAGTGGGCAATGAGCAGTTCTTC.

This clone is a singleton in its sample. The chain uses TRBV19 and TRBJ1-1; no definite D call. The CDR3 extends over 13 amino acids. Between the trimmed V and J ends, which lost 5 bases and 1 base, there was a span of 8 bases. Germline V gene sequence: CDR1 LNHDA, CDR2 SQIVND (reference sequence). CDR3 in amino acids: CASSFGKNTEAFF. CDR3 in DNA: TGTGCCAGTAGTTTCGGGAAGAACACTGAAGCTTTCTTT.

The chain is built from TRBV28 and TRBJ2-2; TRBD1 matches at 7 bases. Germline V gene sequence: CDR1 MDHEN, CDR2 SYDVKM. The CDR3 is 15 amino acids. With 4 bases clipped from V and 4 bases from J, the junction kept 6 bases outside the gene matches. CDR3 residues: CASSSTGDGTGELFF. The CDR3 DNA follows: TGTGCCAGCAGTTCTACAGGGGACGGCACCGGGGAGCTGTTTTTT.

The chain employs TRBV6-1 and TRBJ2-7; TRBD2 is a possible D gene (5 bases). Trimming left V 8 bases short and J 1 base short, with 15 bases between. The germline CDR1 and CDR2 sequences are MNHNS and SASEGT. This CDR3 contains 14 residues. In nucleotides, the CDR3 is TGTGCCAGCGCAGTTGCGGGCTTTTCCTACGAGCAGTACTTC. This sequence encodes CASAVAGFSYEQYF.

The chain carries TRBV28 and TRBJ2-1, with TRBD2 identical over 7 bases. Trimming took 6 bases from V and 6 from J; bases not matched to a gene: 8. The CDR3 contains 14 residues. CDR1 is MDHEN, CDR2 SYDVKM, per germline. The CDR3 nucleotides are TGTGCCAGCAGCGCGAGACTAGCCCCCAATGAGCAGTTCTTC. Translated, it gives CASSARLAPNEQFF. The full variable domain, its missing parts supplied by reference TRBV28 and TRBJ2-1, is DVKVTQSSRYLVKRTGEKVFLECVQDMDHENMFWYRQDPGLGLRLIYFSYDVKMKEKGDIPEGYSVSREKKERFSLILESASTNQTSMYLCASSARLAPNEQFFGPGTRLTVL.

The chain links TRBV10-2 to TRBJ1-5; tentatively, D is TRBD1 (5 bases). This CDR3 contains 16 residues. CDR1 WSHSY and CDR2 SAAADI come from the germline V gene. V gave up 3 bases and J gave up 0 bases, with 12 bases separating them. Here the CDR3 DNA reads TGCGCCAGCAGTGATCAGGGATTATATAGCAATCAGCCCCAGCATTTT. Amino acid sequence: CASSDQGLYSNQPQHF.

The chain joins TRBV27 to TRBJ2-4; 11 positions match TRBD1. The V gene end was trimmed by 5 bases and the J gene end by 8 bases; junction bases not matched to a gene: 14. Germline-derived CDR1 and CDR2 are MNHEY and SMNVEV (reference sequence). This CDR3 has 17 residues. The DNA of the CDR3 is TGTGCCAGCAGTCCCCTCGGACAGGGGGCGCATCTAGACATTCAGTACTTC. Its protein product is CASSPLGQGAHLDIQYF.

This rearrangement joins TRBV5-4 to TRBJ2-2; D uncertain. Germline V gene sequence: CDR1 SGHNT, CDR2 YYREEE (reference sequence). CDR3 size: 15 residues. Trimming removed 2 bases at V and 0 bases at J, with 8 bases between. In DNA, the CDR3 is TGTGCCAGCAGCTTATCAGCGTCGAACACCGGGGAGCTGTTTTTT. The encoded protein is CASSLSASNTGELFF.

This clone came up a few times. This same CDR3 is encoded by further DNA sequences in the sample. CDR3 region: CASSGGSSYEQYF. Here the CDR3 DNA reads TGTGCCAGCAGTGGGGGCTCCTCCTACGAGCAGTACTTC. This chain connects TRBV6-1 to TRBJ2-7; D perhaps matches TRBD1 (5 bases). The CDR3 has 13 amino acids. The V end lost 4 bases, the J end lost 0 bases, and 7 bases lay between the germline ends. The V gene's germline CDR1 is MNHNS and CDR2 SASEGT.

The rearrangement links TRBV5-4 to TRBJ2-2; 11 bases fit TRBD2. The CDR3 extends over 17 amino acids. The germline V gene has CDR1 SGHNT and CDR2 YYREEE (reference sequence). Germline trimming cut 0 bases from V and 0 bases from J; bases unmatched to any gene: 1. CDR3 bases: TGTGCCAGCAGCTTGGGACTAGCGGGACCGAACACCGGGGAGCTGTTTTTT. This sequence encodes CASSLGLAGPNTGELFF.

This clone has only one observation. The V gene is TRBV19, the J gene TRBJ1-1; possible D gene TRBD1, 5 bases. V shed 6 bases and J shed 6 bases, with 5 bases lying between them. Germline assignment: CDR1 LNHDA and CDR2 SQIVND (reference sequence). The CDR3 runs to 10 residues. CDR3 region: CASRGAEAFF. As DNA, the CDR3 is TGTGCCAGTAGAGGGGCTGAAGCTTTCTTT.

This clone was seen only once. CDR3 coding DNA: TGCGCCAGCAGCCCTCCGACAGGGCGAACTAATGAAAAACTGTTTTTT. Its protein is CASSPPTGRTNEKLFF. The chain links TRBV5-1 to TRBJ1-4; 7 bases match TRBD1. This CDR3 comprises 16 residues. Per germline, CDR1 SGHRS and CDR2 YFSETQ. J gave up 1 base and V 4 bases, and 7 bases lay outside the gene matches.

CDR3 loop: CASSQVQATDTQYF. CDR3 bases: TGCGCCAGCAGCCAAGTCCAAGCGACAGATACGCAGTATTTT. The chain carries TRBV4-1 and TRBJ2-3; D call uncertain. This CDR3 has 14 amino acids. The ends were cut back, 1 base at V and 3 bases at J, with 8 bases in the middle. Germline CDR1 and CDR2: MGHRA and YSYEKL.

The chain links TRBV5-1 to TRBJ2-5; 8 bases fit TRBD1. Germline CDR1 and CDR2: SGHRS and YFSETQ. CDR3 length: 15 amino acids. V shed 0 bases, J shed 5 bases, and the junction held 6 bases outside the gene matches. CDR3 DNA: TGCGCCAGCAGCTTGGGACAGGGGCTGGGGGAGACCCAGTACTTC. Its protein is CASSLGQGLGETQYF.

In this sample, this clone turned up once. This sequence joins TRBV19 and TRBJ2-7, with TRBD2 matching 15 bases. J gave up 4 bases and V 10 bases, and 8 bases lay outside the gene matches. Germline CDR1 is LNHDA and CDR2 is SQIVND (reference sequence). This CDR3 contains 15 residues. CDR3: CATGLAGGPGYEQYF. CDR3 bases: TGTGCCACCGGACTAGCGGGAGGGCCTGGGTACGAGCAGTACTTC.

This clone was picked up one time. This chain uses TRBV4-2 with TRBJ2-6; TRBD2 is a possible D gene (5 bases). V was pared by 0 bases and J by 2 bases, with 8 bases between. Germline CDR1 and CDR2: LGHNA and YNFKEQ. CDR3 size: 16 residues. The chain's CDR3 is CASSQDGSTGANVLTF. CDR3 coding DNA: TGTGCCAGCAGCCAAGATGGGAGCACTGGGGCCAACGTCCTGACTTTC.

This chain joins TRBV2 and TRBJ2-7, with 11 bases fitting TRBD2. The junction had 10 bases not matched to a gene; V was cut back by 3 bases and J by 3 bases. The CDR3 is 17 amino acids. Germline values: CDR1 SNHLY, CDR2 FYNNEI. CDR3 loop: CASSEVSGRVGVYEQYF. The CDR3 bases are TGTGCCAGCAGTGAGGTTAGCGGGAGGGTTGGGGTCTACGAGCAGTACTTC.